The source of this T cell receptor beta chain is a study of PD-1 blockade in classical Hodgkin lymphoma. Trimming left V 5 bases short and J 3 bases short, with 14 bases between. The CDR3 runs 14 residues. Germline loops: CDR1 MNHEY, CDR2 SMNVEV (reference sequence). Study results and caveats: Why repertoires differed is undefined; disease activity or prior therapy possibly contributed. Before treatment, TCR diversity in newly diagnosed patients was reportedly lower than in healthy donors.

Remarks on this clone: Its antigen is not known.

Profiled with immunoSEQ multiplex PCR; TCRdb holds only in-frame clones, not every one. The sample comprises more than 85,000 clones, around 90% of which are singletons, and approximately 2.6% rests with the top ten. Each and every patient relapsed after autologous stem cell transplantation, and patients got differing brentuximab vedotin exposure. The sequenced sample was peripheral blood mononuclear cells (PBMCs), obtained before the second cycle of nivolumab. The sequence came from a human donor with classical Hodgkin lymphoma. The chain joins TRBV27 to TRBJ2-7, with D possibly TRBD2 on 6 matching bases. CDR3 nucleotides: TGTGCCAGCAGTGCCGGGACTTCTTTCTACGAGCAGTACTTC. Its translation: CASSAGTSFYEQYF.